The 24 T cell receptor beta chains below were found in one sample sequenced in a study of tumor-infiltrating lymphocytes in primary liver carcinoma. With a constant-region primer, TCR beta cDNA was made from about 0.55 ug of total RNA. ARM-PCR, slightly modified, supplied the TCR beta libraries through three nested multiplex PCR rounds. Rounds one and two of PCR, each of 10 cycles, were primed with TRBV1-TRBV30 forward primers and a C-beta reverse primer. One entry per CDR3 protein, called by TCRdb with MiXCR from the multiplex PCR reads. The sample gives approximately 45,000 distinct CDR3 sequences, 75% of which show up once; around two fifths is in the top ten. The tissue used was unsorted bulk material of about 19-33 mg. RNA and DNA were co-extracted from it with the AllPrep DNA/RNA mini kit. Sequencing was carried out using tumor-adjacent normal liver tissue. These receptors were obtained from a woman in her 30s with primary liver carcinoma and hepatitis B virus infection.

Regarding this clonotype: A junction boundary mismatches the germline segment, possibly from a read error. The chain links TRBV29-1 to TRBJ2-5; 9 bases fit TRBD1. The CDR3 totals 12 residues. Germline V CDR1 and CDR2: SQVTM, ANQGSEA. CDR3 bases: TGCAGCGCCGGGACAGGGAAGGAGACCCAGCACTTC. Translated: CSAGTGKETQHF.

The rearrangement links TRBV11-3 to TRBJ1-6, with D possibly TRBD1 on 6 matching bases. CDR1 and CDR2 from the germline V gene are SGHNT and YENEEA. The CDR3 has 15 amino acids. Deletions cut 3 bases from V and 8 bases from J, with 14 bases between. The CDR3: CASSFPGAGYSPLHF. The CDR3 nucleotides read TGTGCCAGCAGCTTTCCGGGGGCTGGGTATTCACCCCTCCACTTT.

Regarding this clonotype: A read error is likely, as this CDR3 ends without the conserved phenylalanine or tryptophan. The chain employs TRBV11-2 and TRBJ2-7; D might be TRBD2 (5 bases). Germline CDR1 and CDR2: SGHAT and FQNNGV. This CDR3 spans 11 amino acids. The CDR3 spells CTSGRASEQYI. The CDR3 DNA reads TGTACCAGCGGTCGAGCCAGTGAGCAGTACATC.

V is TRBV29-1 and J is TRBJ1-1, with D maybe TRBD1 (6 bases). The CDR3 is made up of 14 amino acids. CDR1 and CDR2 from the germline V gene are SQVTM and ANQGSEA. CDR3 loop: CSAGKGGLDTEAFF. The CDR3 coding sequence is TGCAGTGCCGGAAAAGGGGGGCTTGACACTGAAGCTTTCTTT.

A word on this clonotype: The junction shows a germline mismatch at one end, possibly a read error. The genes are TRBV11-2 and TRBJ2-7; the D is unclear. The CDR3 contains 12 residues. The germline V gene encodes CDR1 SGHAT and CDR2 FQNNGV. The CDR3 is CASLQRTYEQYF. Written as DNA, the CDR3 is TGTGCCAGCTTACAGAGGACCTACGAACAGTACTTC.

The rearrangement joins TRBV30 to TRBJ2-3; TRBD2 agrees at 9 bases. CDR3 length: 14 residues. V lost 4 bases and J lost 9; bases outside the gene matches: 11. Germline V gene sequence: CDR1 GTSNPN, CDR2 SVGIG (reference sequence). In DNA, the CDR3 is TGTGCCTGGAAGAGCGGGAGGCCCCCAGGCACGCAGTATTTT. Amino acid sequence: CAWKSGRPPGTQYF.

Note on this clonotype: The junction shows a germline mismatch at one end, possibly a read error. The J gene is TRBJ2-7, the V gene TRBV6-6, with 9 positions matching TRBD1. In germline, CDR1 is MNHNY, CDR2 SVGAGI (reference sequence). This CDR3 has 10 amino acids. As DNA, the CDR3 is TGTACCAGCTGCCGGGACAGGGCCTACTTC. Encoded protein: CTSCRDRAYF.

This clonotype was seen many times. This chain uses TRBV13 with TRBJ2-7; either TRBD1 or TRBD2 may fit D (6 bases each). The V end lost 5 bases, the J end lost 4 bases, and 21 bases lay between the germline ends. The CDR3 is 16 residues long. The V gene's germline CDR1 is PRHDT and CDR2 FYEKMQ (reference sequence). The CDR3 coding sequence is TGTGCCAGCAGCCCCAATAGGGGGGAGACCAGATACGAGCAGTACTTC. This sequence encodes CASSPNRGETRYEQYF.

The chain links TRBV19 to TRBJ2-1; D might be TRBD2 (5 bases). Looked up from germline, CDR1 is LNHDA and CDR2 is SQIVND (reference sequence). The germline V and J ends were trimmed by 2 bases and 6 bases, with 11 bases remaining between them. The CDR3 spans 14 residues. The CDR3 DNA reads TGTGCCAGTAGTATACGGGCTAGCCGCAATGAGCAGTTCTTC. It is translated as CASSIRASRNEQFF.

This rearrangement joins TRBV25-1 to TRBJ2-5; the D is unclear. Germline CDR1 is MGHDK and CDR2 is SYGVNS. V lost 3 bases, J lost 2 bases, and 13 bases lay in between. This CDR3 is 15 amino acids long. The CDR3 region has the DNA TGTGCCAGCAGTGACTGGGAACTGCTGCAAGAGACCCAGTACTTC. It is translated as CASSDWELLQETQYF.

About this clonotype itself: It is likely a read error, because the conserved phenylalanine at the end of the CDR3 is missing. No DNA is shown, since the ends of the CDR3 on it are uncertain; the CDR3 is the one TCRdb lists. The chain couples TRBV29-1 to TRBJ2-7; the table assigns TRBD2, which was not confirmed against the DNA. The CDR3 length is 15 residues, termini included. Germline CDR1 reads SQVTM; CDR2 reads ANQGSEA. The CDR3: CSVEFPSGNSYEQYI.

As concerns this clonotype: One end of the junction does not line up with germline, which may come from a read error. The chain is built from TRBV10-3 and TRBJ1-2; D is uncertain. CDR3 length equals 12 residues. Per germline, CDR1 ENHRY and CDR2 SYGVKD. For the CDR3, the DNA is TGTGTCATCAGTGTAGGAAATTACGGCTACACCTTC. Encoded protein: CVISVGNYGYTF.

This rearrangement joins TRBV5-5 to TRBJ2-7; TRBD2 aligns across 8 bases. The length of the CDR3 is 16 residues. Germline V gene data show CDR1 as SGHKS and CDR2 as YYEKEE (reference sequence). Trimming removed 0 bases from V and 7 bases from J; junction bases left unmatched: 12. CDR3 in amino acids: CASSLDYAGRVQEQYF. The CDR3 bases are TGTGCCAGCAGCTTGGATTATGCCGGGAGGGTCCAAGAGCAGTACTTC. Complete variable domain (other parts from reference TRBV5-5 and TRBJ2-7): DAGVTQSPTHLIKTRGQQVTLRCSPISGHKSVSWYQQVLGQGPQFIFQYYEKEERGRGNFPDRFSARQFPNYSSELNVNALLLGDSALYLCASSLDYAGRVQEQYFGPGTRLTVT.

This chain connects TRBV29-1 to TRBJ1-2, with D perhaps matching TRBD1 (6 bases). This CDR3 contains 14 residues. Germline lookup yields CDR1 SQVTM and CDR2 ANQGSEA. V lost 4 bases to trimming and J lost 10 bases, with 22 bases between them. CDR3 sequence reads: CSVVRTVNVGDYTF. CDR3 DNA: TGCAGCGTTGTTAGGACAGTGAACGTGGGTGACTACACCTTC.

As concerns this clonotype: An end of the junction does not agree with germline; a read error may underlie this. This chain uses TRBV25-1 with TRBJ2-5, with D tentatively TRBD1 or TRBD2 (5 bases each). Germline V gene data show CDR1 as MGHDK and CDR2 as SYGVNS. The CDR3 consists of 15 residues. The CDR3, as DNA: TGTGCTAGCAGTGACTGGGGACCGCTGCAAGAGACCCAGTACTTC. Encoded protein: CASSDWGPLQETQYF. Full variable domain (remainder filled in from reference TRBV25-1 and TRBJ2-5): EADIYQTPRYLVIGTGKKITLECSQTMGHDKMYWYQQDPGMELHLIHYSYGVNSTEKGDLSSESTVSRIRTEHFPLTLESARPSHTSQYLCASSDWGPLQETQYFGPGTRLLVL.

The chain links TRBV28 to TRBJ2-1; 9 nucleotides line up with TRBD2. CDR1 MDHEN and CDR2 SYDVKM come from the germline V gene. CDR3 size: 16 residues. Trimming removed 5 bases from V and 8 bases from J; junction bases left unmatched: 13. CDR3 in DNA: TGTGCCAGCAGTCTTCATCTGGCTAGCGGGAAGGATGAGCAGTTCTTC. The encoded protein is CASSLHLASGKDEQFF.

Of note for this clonotype: At one of its ends the junction is not consistent with the germline gene, which may arise from a read error. The CDR3 nucleotides read TGTACCAGCAGCCAAGGGACTAGCGGGAGGTCAGAGACCCAGTACTTC. It codes for CTSSQGTSGRSETQYF. The chain combines TRBV4-3 with TRBJ2-5, with 15 bases lining up with TRBD2. Germline V gene sequence: CDR1 LGHNA, CDR2 YSLEER. This CDR3 has 16 residues.

J is TRBJ1-5 and V is TRBV6-1, with a tentative D call TRBD1 (5 bases). CDR3 length: 15 amino acids. Germline CDR1 is MNHNS and CDR2 is SASEGT. The ends were cut back, 4 bases at V and 7 bases at J, with 17 bases in the middle. In DNA, the CDR3 is TGTGCCAGCAGTGGCCGAATAGGGGTGGTCCAGCCCCAGCATTTT. Its protein is CASSGRIGVVQPQHF.

For this clonotype: A much more abundant neighbour one base away suggests this may be a read error. J is TRBJ1-1 and V is TRBV28; D is unresolved. Germline V gene lookup returns CDR1 MDHEN and CDR2 SYDVKM. This CDR3 has 14 residues. This CDR3 reads CASSLSRRNTGAFF. CDR3 bases: TGTGCCAGCAGTTTAAGTCGGCGGAACACTGGAGCTTTCTTT. Full variable domain (remainder filled in from reference TRBV28 and TRBJ1-1): DVKVTQSSRYLVKRTGEKVFLECVQDMDHENMFWYRQDPGLGLRLIYFSYDVKMKEKGDIPEGYSVSREKKERFSLILESASTNQTSMYLCASSLSRRNTGAFFGQGTRLTVV.

This clonotype has only a few counts. A much more abundant neighbour one base away suggests this may be a read error. V gene TRBV7-9 combines with J gene TRBJ2-1; D gene uncertain. The CDR3 spans 16 residues. Germline values: CDR1 SEHNR, CDR2 FQNEAQ (reference sequence). For the CDR3, the DNA is TGTGCCAGCAACTCCGGGTCCGCAGAGTCCTACAATGAGCAGCTCTTC. This codes for CASNSGSAESYNEQLF.

With respect to this clonotype: A junction end diverges from the germline sequence, so it may reflect a read error. This chain joins TRBV12-3 or TRBV12-4 and TRBJ2-5; D remains unclear. The CDR3 runs to 13 residues. In DNA, the CDR3 is TGTGTCAGCAGCTTACTTGGTCAAGAGACCCAGTACTTC. The encoded protein is CVSSLLGQETQYF.

Of note for this clonotype: A junction boundary mismatches the germline segment, possibly from a read error. The rearrangement links TRBV6-2 or TRBV6-3 to TRBJ1-5; no clear D gene. Per the germline V gene, CDR1 is MNHEY and CDR2 is SVGEGT. This CDR3 is built from 13 residues. CDR3 bases: TGTGCCAGCAGATACCGGGTCAATCAGTCCCAGCATTTT. This sequence encodes CASRYRVNQSQHF.

With respect to this clonotype: A much bigger clone sits one base away, suggesting this may be a read error. The chain has TRBV6-4 and TRBJ2-1; 9 bases fit TRBD2. Looked up from germline, CDR1 is MRHNA and CDR2 is SNTAGT. With 3 bases clipped from V and 5 bases from J, the junction kept 8 bases outside the gene matches. This CDR3 has 16 amino acids. CDR3 region: CASSEDPSGVDNEQFF. The CDR3 DNA follows: TGTGCCAGCAGTGAAGACCCTAGCGGGGTCGACAATGAGCAGTTCTTC.

On this clonotype itself: One end of the junction does not line up with germline, which may come from a read error. This chain uses TRBV4-2 with TRBJ1-6; perhaps TRBD1 as D (6 bases). The germline V gene has CDR1 LGHNA and CDR2 YNFKEQ. The CDR3 is 16 residues long. The CDR3 loop reads CDSNHGQQTLGSPLHF. CDR3 in DNA: TGTGACAGCAACCATGGACAGCAAACCTTAGGTTCACCCCTCCACTTT.